This TCR beta chain was sequenced for a study of blood T cells in healthy people across ages. Then a second PCR, running roughly 7 to 11 cycles, was carried out with a sample-barcoded 5' primer and a J-beta primer mix. TCRdb called the 5' RACE reads again in MiXCR, with one record for every CDR3 protein. Counted here are approximately 960,000 distinct CDR3 sequences, almost 30% occurring once; the ten biggest clones make up 10% to 13%. V lost 6 bases, J lost 5 bases, and 6 bases stayed unmatched. The CDR3 length is 14 residues. Germline V gene lookup returns CDR1 MNHEY and CDR2 SMNVEV (reference sequence). These data were also filed under a second study, of T cells of mothers and their children.

J is TRBJ2-2 and V is TRBV27; 7 bases align to TRBD1. The TCR comes from a woman in her forties in good health. Sequences were obtained from blood. CDR3 bases: TGTGCCAGCAGCCCGGGACAGTGGACCGGGGAGCTGTTTTTT. Protein product: CASSPGQWTGELFF.